This T cell receptor (beta chain) was found in a study of beta chain features in type 1 diabetes. The overall study: The patients were much like the healthy donors in age, gender and cell yields. Broader study findings: PCR may have favored shorter templates equally in patients and controls.

Sorted populations all exceeded 98% purity. The V end lost 4 bases, the J end lost 4 bases, and 9 bases lay between the germline ends. Germline V gene data show CDR1 as GTSNPN and CDR2 as SVGIG (reference sequence). The CDR3 is made up of 12 amino acids. Turning to this clone: As yet, its antigen is unknown. This sample also contains other DNA sequences that code for the same CDR3.

Expressed TCRB transcripts got sequenced, as all isolated RNA was reverse transcribed. Clones were read by immunoSEQ multiplex PCR, and TCRdb kept only the in-frame ones, dropping some. In the table there are under 450,000 clones, about 15% of which are singletons. This sequence originates from a woman aged 18 to 35 in good health. The J gene is TRBJ2-3, the V gene TRBV30; D is ambiguous. Source material: naive CD4+ T cells from blood. The CDR3 DNA reads as TGTGCCTGGACTAGTGGCCCAGATACGCAGTATTTT. This encodes CAWTSGPDTQYF.